The T cell receptor beta chain described here comes from a study of Ad26.COV2.S vaccination and SARS-CoV-2 variants. About the research overall: Vaccine-arm donor from the placebo-controlled COV1001 Ad26.COV2.S trial. Donor got 5x10^10 or 1x10^11 viral particles of Ad26.COV2.S.

Treatment specified: about 20 received Ad26.COV2.S at low or high dose, single or two shots; roughly five received placebo; per-sample allocation not given. Vaccine and placebo recipients were sampled on day 63 after the first injection. The table came from immunoSEQ multiplex PCR; TCRdb's copy has only in-frame clones and leaves some out. The sample includes around 300,000 clones, approximately 90% of them seen just once. The receptor's source is a person between 18 and 65 years old who received the Ad26.COV2.S COVID-19 vaccine or a placebo. The material sequenced was peripheral blood, taken in a trial of Ad26.COV2.S vaccine versus placebo.

The CDR3 sequence is CASSLAPGVMNEQYF. The CDR3 DNA reads as TGTGCCAGCAGCTTGGCTCCAGGGGTGATGAACGAGCAGTACTTC. This rearrangement joins TRBV5-4 to TRBJ2-7; TRBD1 might be the D (6 bases). Germline CDR1 reads SGHNT; CDR2 reads YYREEE (reference sequence). V lost 0 bases and J lost 5, with 15 bases in between. The CDR3 spans 15 residues. The full variable domain, with the rest looked up from reference TRBV5-4 and TRBJ2-7, is ETGVTQSPTHLIKTRGQQVTLRCSSQSGHNTVSWYQQALGQGPQFIFQYYREEENGRGNFPPRFSGLQFPNYSSELNVNALELDDSALYLCASSLAPGVMNEQYFGPGTRLTVT.